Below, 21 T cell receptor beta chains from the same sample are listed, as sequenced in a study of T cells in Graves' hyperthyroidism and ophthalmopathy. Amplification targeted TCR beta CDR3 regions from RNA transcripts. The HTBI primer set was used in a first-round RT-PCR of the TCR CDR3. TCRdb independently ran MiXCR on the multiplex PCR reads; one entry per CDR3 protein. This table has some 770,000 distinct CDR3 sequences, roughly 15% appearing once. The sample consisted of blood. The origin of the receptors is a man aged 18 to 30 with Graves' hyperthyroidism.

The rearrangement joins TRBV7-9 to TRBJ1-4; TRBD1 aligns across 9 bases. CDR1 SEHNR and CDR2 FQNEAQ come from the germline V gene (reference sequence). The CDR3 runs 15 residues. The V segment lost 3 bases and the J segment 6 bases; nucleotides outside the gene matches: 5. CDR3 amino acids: CASSFPGQGDEKLFF. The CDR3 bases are TGTGCCAGCAGCTTTCCGGGACAGGGTGATGAAAAACTGTTTTTT.

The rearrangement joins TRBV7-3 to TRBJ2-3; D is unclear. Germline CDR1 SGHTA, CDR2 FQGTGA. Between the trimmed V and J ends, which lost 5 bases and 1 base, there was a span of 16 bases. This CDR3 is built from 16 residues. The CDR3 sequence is CASSPRRQVGTDTQYF. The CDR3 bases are TGTGCCAGCAGCCCCCGCCGTCAGGTGGGCACAGATACGCAGTATTTT.

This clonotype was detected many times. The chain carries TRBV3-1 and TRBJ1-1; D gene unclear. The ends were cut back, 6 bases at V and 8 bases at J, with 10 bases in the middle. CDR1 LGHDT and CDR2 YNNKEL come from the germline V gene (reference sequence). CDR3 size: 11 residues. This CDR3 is CASSRTQEAFF. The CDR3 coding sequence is TGTGCCAGCAGTCGCACACAGGAAGCTTTCTTT. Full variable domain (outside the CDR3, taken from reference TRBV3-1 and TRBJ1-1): DTAVSQTPKYLVTQMGNDKSIKCEQNLGHDTMYWYKQDSKKFLKIMFSYNNKELIINETVPNRFSPKSPDKAHLNLHINSLELGDSAVYFCASSRTQEAFFGQGTRLTVV.

The CDR3 reads CAIKLDRASYEQYF. The CDR3 bases are TGTGCCATCAAACTGGACAGGGCCTCCTACGAGCAGTACTTC. The chain employs TRBV10-3 and TRBJ2-7, with TRBD1 matching 8 bases. Trimming cost V 7 bases and J 0 bases; bases outside gene matches: 5. The CDR3 has 14 residues. The germline CDR1 and CDR2 sequences are ENHRY and SYGVKD.

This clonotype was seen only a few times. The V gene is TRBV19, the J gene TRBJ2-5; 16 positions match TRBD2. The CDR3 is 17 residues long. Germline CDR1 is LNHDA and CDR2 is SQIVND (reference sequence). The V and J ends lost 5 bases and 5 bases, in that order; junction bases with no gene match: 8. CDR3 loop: CASSPWGLAGGVETQYF. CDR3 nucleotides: TGTGCCAGTAGTCCATGGGGACTAGCGGGAGGGGTGGAGACCCAGTACTTC.

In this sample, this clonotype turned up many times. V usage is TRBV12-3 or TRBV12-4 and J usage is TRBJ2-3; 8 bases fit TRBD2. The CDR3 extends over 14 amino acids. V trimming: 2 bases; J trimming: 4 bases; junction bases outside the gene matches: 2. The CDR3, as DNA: TGTGCCAGCAGTTTAACGGGGGGGGCAGATACGCAGTATTTT. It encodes CASSLTGGADTQYF.

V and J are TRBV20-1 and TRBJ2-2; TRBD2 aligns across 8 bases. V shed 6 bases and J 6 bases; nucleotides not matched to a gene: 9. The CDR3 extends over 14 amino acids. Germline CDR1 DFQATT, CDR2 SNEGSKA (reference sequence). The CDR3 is CSAAISGVAGELFF. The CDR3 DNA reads TGCAGTGCGGCAATTAGCGGGGTCGCCGGGGAGCTGTTTTTT.

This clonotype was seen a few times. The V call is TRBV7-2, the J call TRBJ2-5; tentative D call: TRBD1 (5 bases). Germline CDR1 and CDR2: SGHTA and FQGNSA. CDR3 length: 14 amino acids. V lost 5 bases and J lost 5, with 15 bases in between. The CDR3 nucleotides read TGTGCCAGCAGCCCCCGGGCAGGGTGGGAGACCCAGTACTTC. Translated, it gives CASSPRAGWETQYF.

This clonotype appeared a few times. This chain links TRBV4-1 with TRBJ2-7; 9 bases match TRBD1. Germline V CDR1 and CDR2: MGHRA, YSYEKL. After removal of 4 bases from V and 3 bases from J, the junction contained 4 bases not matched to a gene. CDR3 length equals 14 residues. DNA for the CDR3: TGCGCCAGCAGCCCCCGGACAGGGGTCTACGAGCAGTACTTC. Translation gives CASSPRTGVYEQYF.

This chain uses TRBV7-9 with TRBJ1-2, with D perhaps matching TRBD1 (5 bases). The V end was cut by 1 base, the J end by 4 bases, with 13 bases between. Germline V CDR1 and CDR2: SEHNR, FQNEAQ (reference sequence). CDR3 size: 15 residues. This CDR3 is CASSLDAGLAYGYTF. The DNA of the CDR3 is TGTGCCAGCAGCTTAGATGCAGGGTTGGCCTATGGCTACACCTTC. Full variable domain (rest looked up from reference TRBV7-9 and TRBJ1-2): DTGVSQNPRHKITKRGQNVTFRCDPISEHNRLYWYRQTLGQGPEFLTYFQNEAQLEKSRLLSDRFSAERPKGSFSTLEIQRTEQGDSAMYLCASSLDAGLAYGYTFGSGTRLTVV.

The CDR3 loop is CASSSKQGIYGYTF. The CDR3 region has the DNA TGTGCCAGCAGCTCAAAACAGGGGATCTATGGCTACACCTTC. The gene calls are TRBV7-9 and TRBJ1-2; 7 bases are a match to TRBD1. Germline CDR1 reads SEHNR; CDR2 reads FQNEAQ (reference sequence). V was pared by 4 bases and J by 4 bases, with 6 bases of the junction left unmatched. The CDR3 sequence is 14 residues long.

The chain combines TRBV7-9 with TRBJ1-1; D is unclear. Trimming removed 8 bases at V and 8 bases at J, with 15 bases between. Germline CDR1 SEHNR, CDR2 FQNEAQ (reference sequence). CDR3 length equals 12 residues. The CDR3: CASPPSGGEAFF. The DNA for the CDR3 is TGTGCCAGCCCCCCATCGGGCGGGGAAGCTTTCTTT.

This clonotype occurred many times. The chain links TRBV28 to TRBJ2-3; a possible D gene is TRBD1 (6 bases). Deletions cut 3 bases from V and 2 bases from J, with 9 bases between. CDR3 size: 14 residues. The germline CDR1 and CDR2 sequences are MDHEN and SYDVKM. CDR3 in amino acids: CASSLTGFTDTQYF. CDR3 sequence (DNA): TGTGCCAGCAGTTTGACAGGTTTCACAGATACGCAGTATTTT.

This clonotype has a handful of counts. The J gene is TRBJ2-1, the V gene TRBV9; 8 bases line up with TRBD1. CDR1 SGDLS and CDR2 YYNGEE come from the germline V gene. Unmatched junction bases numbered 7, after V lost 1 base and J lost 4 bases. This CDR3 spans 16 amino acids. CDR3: CASSVLGQGVYNEQFF. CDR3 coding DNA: TGTGCCAGCAGCGTACTCGGACAGGGAGTATACAATGAGCAGTTCTTC.

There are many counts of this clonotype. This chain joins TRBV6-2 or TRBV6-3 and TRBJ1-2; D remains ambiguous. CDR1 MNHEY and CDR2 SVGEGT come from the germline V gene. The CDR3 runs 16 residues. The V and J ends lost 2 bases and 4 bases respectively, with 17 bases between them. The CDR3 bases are TGTGCCAGCAGTTACGCTATTGGTCAGAACCTCTATGGCTACACCTTC. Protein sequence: CASSYAIGQNLYGYTF.

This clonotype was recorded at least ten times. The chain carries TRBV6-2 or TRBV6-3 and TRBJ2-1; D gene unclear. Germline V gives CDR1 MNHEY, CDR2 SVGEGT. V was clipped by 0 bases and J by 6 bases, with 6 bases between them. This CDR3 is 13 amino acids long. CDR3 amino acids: CASSYSFGNEQFF. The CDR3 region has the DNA TGTGCCAGCAGTTACTCTTTTGGCAATGAGCAGTTCTTC.

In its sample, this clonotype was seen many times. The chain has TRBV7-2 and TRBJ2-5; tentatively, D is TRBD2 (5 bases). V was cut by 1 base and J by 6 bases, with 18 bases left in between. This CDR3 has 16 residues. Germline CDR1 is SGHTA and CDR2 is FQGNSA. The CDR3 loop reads CASSLDISGGGKTQYF. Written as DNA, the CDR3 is TGTGCCAGCAGCTTAGACATCAGCGGAGGCGGAAAGACCCAGTACTTC.

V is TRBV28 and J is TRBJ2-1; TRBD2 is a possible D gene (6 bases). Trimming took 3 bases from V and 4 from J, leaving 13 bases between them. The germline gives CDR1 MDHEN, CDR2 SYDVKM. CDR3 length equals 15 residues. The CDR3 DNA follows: TGTGCCAGCAGTTTGGTAGCGGACGCATACAATGAGCAGTTCTTC. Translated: CASSLVADAYNEQFF. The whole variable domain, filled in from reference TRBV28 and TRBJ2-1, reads DVKVTQSSRYLVKRTGEKVFLECVQDMDHENMFWYRQDPGLGLRLIYFSYDVKMKEKGDIPEGYSVSREKKERFSLILESASTNQTSMYLCASSLVADAYNEQFFGPGTRLTVL.

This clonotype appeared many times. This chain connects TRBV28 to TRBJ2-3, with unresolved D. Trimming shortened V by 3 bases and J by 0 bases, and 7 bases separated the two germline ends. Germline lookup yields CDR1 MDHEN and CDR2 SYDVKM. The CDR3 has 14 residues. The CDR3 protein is CASSFEASTDTQYF. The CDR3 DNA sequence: TGTGCCAGCAGTTTCGAAGCTAGCACAGATACGCAGTATTTT.

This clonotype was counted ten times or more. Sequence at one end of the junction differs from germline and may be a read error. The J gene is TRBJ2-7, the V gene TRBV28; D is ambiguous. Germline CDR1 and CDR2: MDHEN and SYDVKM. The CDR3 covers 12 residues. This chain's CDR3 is CASGLADYEQYF. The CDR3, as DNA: TGTGCCAGCGGTTTAGCTGATTACGAGCAGTACTTC.

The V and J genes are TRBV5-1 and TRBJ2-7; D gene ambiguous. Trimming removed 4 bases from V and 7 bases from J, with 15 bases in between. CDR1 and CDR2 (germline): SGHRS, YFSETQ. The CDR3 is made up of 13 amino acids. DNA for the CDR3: TGCGCCAGCAGCCCCCCATCCCCGGGTGAGCAGTACTTC. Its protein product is CASSPPSPGEQYF.